These 28 T cell receptor beta chains originate from one sample sequenced in a study of T cells in Graves' hyperthyroidism and ophthalmopathy. There were TCR beta CDR3 regions amplified from RNA transcripts. The TCR CDR3 was amplified in a first-round RT-PCR using the HTBI primer set. TCRdb processed the multiplex PCR reads anew with MiXCR; each CDR3 protein has one entry. The table has under 350,000 distinct CDR3 sequences, around 20% seen once. The source material was blood. The receptors stem from a woman aged 45 to 65 with Graves' hyperthyroidism.

The chain employs TRBV11-3 and TRBJ2-7; TRBD2 matches at 9 bases. The CDR3 loop spans 19 amino acids. Unmatched junction bases numbered 14, after V lost 2 bases and J lost 0 bases. The germline gives CDR1 SGHNT, CDR2 YENEEA. The CDR3 nucleotides are TGTGCCAGCAGCTTAAAGGGCGGGAGGGCCTCAACGAGCTCCTACGAGCAGTACTTC. Translating gives CASSLKGGRASTSSYEQYF. Filled out from reference TRBV11-3 and TRBJ2-7, the complete variable domain reads EAGVVQSPRYKIIEKKQPVAFWCNPISGHNTLYWYLQNLGQGPELLIRYENEEAVDDSQLPKDRFSAERLKGVDSTLKIQPAELGDSAVYLCASSLKGGRASTSSYEQYFGPGTRLTVT.

This clonotype is a singleton in its sample. V gene TRBV6-1 combines with J gene TRBJ1-1; the D gene is possibly TRBD1 (6 bases). The CDR3 has 14 residues. V was cut by 4 bases and J by 4 bases, with 13 bases left in between. In germline, CDR1 is MNHNS, CDR2 SASEGT. The CDR3 here is CASSVVQGITEAFF. Written as DNA, the CDR3 is TGTGCCAGCAGTGTTGTCCAGGGGATCACTGAAGCTTTCTTT.

The V call is TRBV15, the J call TRBJ2-7; possibly TRBD1 or TRBD2 for D (6 bases each). Deletions cut 1 base from V and 0 bases from J, with 13 bases between. The CDR3 has 16 residues. Germline lookup yields CDR1 LNHNV and CDR2 YYDKDF (reference sequence). The CDR3, as DNA: TGTGCCACCAGCAGAGTGGGGGGACACAACTCCTACGAGCAGTACTTC. It codes for CATSRVGGHNSYEQYF.

This clonotype came up a few times. V usage is TRBV28 and J usage is TRBJ2-1, with D tentatively TRBD2 (5 bases). V lost 3 bases and J 5 bases, leaving 11 bases between the germline ends. The CDR3 runs 14 residues. The V gene's germline CDR1 is MDHEN and CDR2 SYDVKM. The CDR3 loop reads CASSLGAEHNEQFF. CDR3 DNA sequence: TGTGCCAGCAGTTTGGGAGCAGAGCACAATGAGCAGTTCTTC.

This clonotype appeared many times. The chain employs TRBV5-1 and TRBJ1-6, with a tentative D call TRBD1 (6 bases). Germline CDR1 is SGHRS and CDR2 is YFSETQ. V lost 3 bases and J 7 bases, leaving 11 bases between the germline ends. This CDR3 region has 14 residues. The chain's CDR3 is CASSWDNMNSPLHF. CDR3 nucleotide sequence: TGCGCCAGCAGCTGGGACAACATGAATTCACCCCTCCACTTT.

This clonotype was observed at least ten times. V gene TRBV12-3 or TRBV12-4 combines with J gene TRBJ1-5; tentatively, D is TRBD1 (5 bases). The V and J ends lost 4 bases and 6 bases respectively, with 19 bases between them. This CDR3 spans 16 amino acids. The CDR3 is CASSSGGLQVGQPQHF. In nucleotides, the CDR3 is TGTGCCAGCAGTTCCGGGGGACTCCAAGTAGGTCAGCCCCAGCATTTT.

The chain uses TRBV4-2 and TRBJ2-2, with no clear D. This CDR3 has 15 residues. Between the trimmed V and J ends, which lost 0 bases and 0 bases, there was a span of 5 bases. Germline loops: CDR1 LGHNA, CDR2 YNFKEQ. This CDR3 is CASSQDTSNTGELFF. The CDR3 DNA follows: TGTGCCAGCAGCCAAGACACCTCGAACACCGGGGAGCTGTTTTTT.

This clonotype came up many times. The V gene is TRBV18, the J gene TRBJ2-1, with 7 bases aligning to TRBD1. CDR3 length: 15 amino acids. V lost 3 bases to trimming and J lost 6 bases; unmatched junction nucleotides: 8. CDR1 and CDR2 (germline): KGHSH, LQKENI. CDR3 region: CASSPPGQPFNEQFF. CDR3 in DNA: TGTGCCAGCTCACCGCCGGGACAGCCCTTCAATGAGCAGTTCTTC.

This clonotype was counted ten times or more. V and J are TRBV28 and TRBJ1-6; TRBD1 is a possible D gene (5 bases). The CDR3 spans 15 residues. The ends were cut back, 6 bases at V and 5 bases at J, with 14 bases in the middle. Germline-derived CDR1 and CDR2 are MDHEN and SYDVKM. The CDR3 spells CASRTGTGNNSPLHF. CDR3 DNA: TGTGCCAGCAGAACCGGGACGGGAAATAATTCACCCCTCCACTTT.

The rearrangement joins TRBV28 to TRBJ1-1, with a weak D call TRBD1 (5 bases). From germline, CDR1 is MDHEN and CDR2 SYDVKM. The germline V and J ends were trimmed by 3 bases and 3 bases, with 11 bases remaining between them. The CDR3 totals 14 residues. The CDR3 loop reads CASSLRGADTEAFF. The CDR3, as DNA: TGTGCCAGCAGTTTGAGGGGCGCGGACACTGAAGCTTTCTTT.

This clonotype showed up many times. The rearrangement links TRBV6-1 to TRBJ2-1; 8 positions agree with TRBD1. V shed 3 bases, J shed 6 bases, and the junction held 4 bases outside the gene matches. The CDR3 is made up of 14 amino acids. CDR1 and CDR2 (germline): MNHNS, SASEGT. CDR3 protein: CASSDRGRSNEQFF. The CDR3 bases are TGTGCCAGCAGTGACAGGGGGCGCTCCAATGAGCAGTTCTTC.

This clonotype was seen a few times. The genes are TRBV5-1 and TRBJ2-5; D might be TRBD1 or TRBD2, each matching 5 bases. Trimming pared 3 bases from V and 5 bases from J, leaving 14 bases between. Per germline, CDR1 SGHRS and CDR2 YFSETQ. There are 14 residues in the CDR3. The CDR3: CASSSGTEGETQYF. As DNA, the CDR3 is TGCGCCAGCAGCTCCGGGACGGAAGGGGAGACCCAGTACTTC.

The chain joins TRBV12-3 or TRBV12-4 to TRBJ1-2; a weak D match, TRBD1 (6 bases). The CDR3 extends over 13 amino acids. Trimming left V 3 bases short and J 4 bases short, with 9 bases between. The chain's CDR3 is CASSLDRTYGYTF. CDR3 coding DNA: TGTGCCAGCAGTTTGGACAGAACCTATGGCTACACCTTC.

This clonotype was seen a few times. The chain carries TRBV27 and TRBJ2-7, with TRBD1 identical over 7 bases. V was clipped by 3 bases and J by 5 bases; unmatched bases: 7. Per the germline V gene, CDR1 is MNHEY and CDR2 is SMNVEV (reference sequence). The CDR3 extends over 14 amino acids. The DNA for the CDR3 is TGTGCCAGCAGTTTCACAGGGGCTACGGACGAGCAGTACTTC. This encodes CASSFTGATDEQYF.

This clonotype was seen at least ten times. This sequence joins TRBV13 and TRBJ1-2; D ambiguous. Germline CDR1 PRHDT, CDR2 FYEKMQ (reference sequence). The germline V and J ends were trimmed by 4 bases and 3 bases, with 12 bases remaining between them. The CDR3 is 14 amino acids. CDR3 coding DNA: TGTGCCAGCAGCTCCGGAGGAGGCCACTATGGCTACACCTTC. The encoded protein is CASSSGGGHYGYTF.

This clonotype appeared many times. The chain is built from TRBV6-1 and TRBJ1-5; D gene uncertain. Germline V CDR1 and CDR2: MNHNS, SASEGT. This CDR3 contains 14 residues. Trimming shortened V by 6 bases and J by 2 bases, and 11 bases separated the two germline ends. The CDR3 coding sequence is TGTGCCAGCAGACCTGGGTCTGGCAATCAGCCCCAGCATTTT. Protein sequence: CASRPGSGNQPQHF.

At least ten counts were recorded for this clonotype. The rearrangement joins TRBV7-3 to TRBJ2-1; D may be TRBD1 or TRBD2 (5 bases each). This CDR3 has 18 amino acids. Germline lookup yields CDR1 SGHTA and CDR2 FQGTGA. Trimming took off 5 bases at V and 7 bases at J, with 27 bases between the two ends. This CDR3 is CASSLEGPTIQRWNEQFF. CDR3 in DNA: TGTGCCAGCAGCCTTGAGGGGCCCACCATCCAGAGGTGGAATGAGCAGTTCTTC.

This clonotype was observed at least ten times. The rearrangement links TRBV5-1 to TRBJ1-2; 9 bases line up with TRBD1. Germline trimming cut 0 bases from V and 6 bases from J; bases unmatched to any gene: 6. CDR1 and CDR2 from the germline V gene are SGHRS and YFSETQ. This CDR3 contains 15 residues. CDR3 amino acids: CASSLGGTGKDGYTF. CDR3 coding DNA: TGCGCCAGCAGCTTGGGGGGGACAGGGAAGGATGGCTACACCTTC.

In its sample, this clonotype was seen a few times. The chain links TRBV20-1 to TRBJ2-7, with D possibly TRBD2 on 7 matching bases. This CDR3 has 13 residues. V shed 2 bases and J shed 7 bases, with 15 bases lying between them. Germline CDR1 DFQATT, CDR2 SNEGSKA (reference sequence). Here the CDR3 reads CSARTIGGGEQYF. The CDR3 coding sequence is TGCAGTGCTAGAACTATAGGGGGGGGGGAGCAGTACTTC.

This clonotype appeared many times. This chain links TRBV28 with TRBJ2-7; perhaps TRBD2 as D (6 bases). V was shortened by 6 bases and J by 7 bases, with 13 bases between the two germline ends. The CDR3 covers 12 residues. Per germline, CDR1 MDHEN and CDR2 SYDVKM. The CDR3 region is CASRDWGREQYF. Written as DNA, the CDR3 is TGTGCCAGCAGGGACTGGGGGAGGGAGCAGTACTTC.

This clonotype was picked up a small number of times. The chain carries TRBV29-1 and TRBJ2-1; the D gene could be TRBD1 or TRBD2 (5 bases each). The germline V and J ends were trimmed by 6 bases and 1 base, with 13 bases remaining between them. The CDR3 length is 14 residues. The germline V gene encodes CDR1 SQVTM and CDR2 ANQGSEA. For the CDR3, the DNA is TGCAGCGTGGGGACGGGCGGGTCCTACAATGAGCAGTTCTTC. Residues: CSVGTGGSYNEQFF.

Only a few counts were recorded for this clonotype. The J gene is TRBJ2-1, the V gene TRBV6-1; D gene unclear. This CDR3 spans 16 amino acids. V lost 5 bases and J lost 0, with 14 bases in between. Germline values: CDR1 MNHNS, CDR2 SASEGT. CDR3 nucleotides: TGTGCCAGCAGTTCTACTCTACTAAGCTCCTACAATGAGCAGTTCTTC. Its protein product is CASSSTLLSSYNEQFF.

This clonotype has ten or more counts. The rearrangement uses TRBV3-1 and TRBJ1-1; no clear D. The V end was cut by 2 bases, the J end by 4 bases, with 11 bases between. Germline CDR1 LGHDT, CDR2 YNNKEL (reference sequence). This CDR3 has 14 residues. CDR3 residues: CASSQTQTGTEAFF. As DNA, the CDR3 is TGTGCCAGCAGCCAAACCCAGACCGGCACTGAAGCTTTCTTT.

This clonotype was seen many times. The J gene is TRBJ2-3, the V gene TRBV20-1, with TRBD2 matching 11 bases. Germline values: CDR1 DFQATT, CDR2 SNEGSKA (reference sequence). This CDR3 region has 16 residues. The V gene end was trimmed by 3 bases and the J gene end by 0 bases; junction bases not matched to a gene: 5. The DNA for the CDR3 is TGCAGTGCTAGTCCTAGCGGGGGGCCCAGCACAGATACGCAGTATTTT. Protein: CSASPSGGPSTDTQYF.

The chain links TRBV7-9 to TRBJ1-6, with 7 bases fitting TRBD1. This CDR3 has 15 amino acids. With V trimmed by 5 bases and J by 5 bases, 6 bases remained unmatched. CDR1 and CDR2 from the germline V gene are SEHNR and FQNEAQ (reference sequence). CDR3 DNA sequence: TGTGCCAGCAGCACCATGGGACAGAATAATTCACCCCTCCACTTT. Translating it yields CASSTMGQNNSPLHF.

Many counts were recorded for this clonotype. The gene calls are TRBV10-3 and TRBJ1-2; D might be TRBD1 (5 bases). Trimming took off 6 bases at V and 4 bases at J, with 21 bases between the two ends. Germline V gene data show CDR1 as ENHRY and CDR2 as SYGVKD. The CDR3 loop spans 16 amino acids. The DNA for the CDR3 is TGTGCCATCAGCCACCCCAAATCACAGGTAGCCTATGGCTACACCTTC. This sequence encodes CAISHPKSQVAYGYTF.

The chain is built from TRBV19 and TRBJ1-5, with D hard to call. The V end was cut by 0 bases, the J end by 5 bases, with 8 bases between. This CDR3 region has 14 residues. CDR1 is LNHDA, CDR2 SQIVND, per germline (reference sequence). CDR3 residues: CASSIDKGYQPQHF. The CDR3 region has the DNA TGTGCCAGTAGTATAGATAAAGGTTATCAGCCCCAGCATTTT.

The V gene is TRBV20-1, the J gene TRBJ1-4; 7 nucleotides match TRBD1. With V trimmed by 3 bases and J by 8 bases, 12 bases remained unmatched. This CDR3 is 15 amino acids long. Germline CDR1 and CDR2: DFQATT and SNEGSKA (reference sequence). The CDR3 region has the DNA TGCAGTGCTAGGACAGGGAGGGGCCTGGGCGAAAAACTGTTTTTT. Protein product: CSARTGRGLGEKLFF.